The 6 T cell receptor beta chains given below trace back to one sample, sequenced in a study of neurological immune-mediated disorders. MiXCR, run by TCRdb on the 5' RACE reads, gives a single entry per CDR3 protein. The sample yields approximately 30,000 distinct CDR3 sequences, less than 25% seen once. Sequenced input: CD4+ T cells from blood. Receptors were obtained from a man aged 50 to 60 with HTLV-1-associated myelopathy (HAM/TSP).

This clonotype has at least ten counts. CDR3 nucleotides: TGTGCTAGTGGTTCCCTAGCATCAAATGAGCAGTTCTTC. As protein: CASGSLASNEQFF. The chain joins TRBV12-5 to TRBJ2-1; maybe TRBD2 (5 bases). Germline V gene data show CDR1 as LGHNT and CDR2 as FRNRAP. The CDR3 spans 13 residues. V was pared by 4 bases and J by 7 bases, with 11 bases between.

This clonotype was recorded a few times. The rearrangement joins TRBV5-1 to TRBJ1-2, with TRBD1 matching 7 bases. The CDR3 is made up of 15 amino acids. The germline V gene has CDR1 SGHRS and CDR2 YFSETQ. V shed 4 bases and J 2 bases; nucleotides not matched to a gene: 8. The CDR3 region is CASSPLPGQNYGYTF. CDR3 in DNA: TGCGCCAGCAGCCCACTACCGGGACAGAACTATGGCTACACCTTC.

This chain links TRBV6-1 with TRBJ1-2; the D gene is possibly TRBD1 (5 bases). Trimming stripped 6 bases from V and 5 bases from J, with 13 bases between. The CDR3 is 13 residues long. The germline CDR1 and CDR2 sequences are MNHNS and SASEGT. The CDR3 loop is CASSDQSGYGYTF. CDR3 DNA sequence: TGTGCCAGCAGCGATCAATCAGGGTATGGCTACACCTTC.

On this clonotype itself: Its ends do not fully match the called genes, so a read error is possible. V gene TRBV5-1 combines with J gene TRBJ2-6; 7 nucleotides line up with TRBD1. This CDR3 is built from 18 residues. Germline CDR1 SGHRS, CDR2 YFSETQ. The CDR3, as DNA: TGCGCCAGCAGCTTGGTTGCGACAGGGAGCTCTGTGGCCAACGTCCTGACTTTC. Translating it yields CASSLVATGSSVANVLTF.

In this sample, this clonotype is medium-sized. The chain employs TRBV5-1 and TRBJ1-1, with TRBD1 matching over 7 bases. Germline values: CDR1 SGHRS, CDR2 YFSETQ. V lost 4 bases, J lost 1 base, and 7 bases stayed unmatched. The CDR3 totals 15 residues. CDR3 bases: TGCGCCAGCAGCGCCTTACAGGGGAGGAACACTGAAGCTTTCTTT. Its translation is CASSALQGRNTEAFF.

This clonotype has a count of ten or more. The chain couples TRBV4-1 to TRBJ2-5, with 10 bases identical to TRBD2. This CDR3 is 15 amino acids long. From germline, CDR1 is MGHRA and CDR2 YSYEKL. The J segment lost 5 bases and the V segment lost 0 bases, leaving 3 bases of the junction unmatched. CDR3 sequence (DNA): TGCGCCAGCAGCCAAGAATCTAGCGGGGGTGAGACCCAGTACTTC. Its protein product is CASSQESSGGETQYF.